The 18 T cell receptor beta chains listed next were all sequenced from one sample in a study of blood T cell repertoires in COVID-19. Sequencing used immunoSEQ multiplex PCR; TCRdb keeps in-frame clones, though not all of them. The sample contains approximately 200,000 clones, 65% to 85% of which appear only once. Specimen: PBMCs or T cells enriched from blood (not recorded which). Every receptor here comes from a man aged 40-50 years who had recovered from COVID-19.

This chain connects TRBV4-3 to TRBJ1-1; tentative D call: TRBD1 (6 bases). Trimming took 4 bases from V and 6 from J, leaving 15 bases between them. The germline gives CDR1 LGHNA, CDR2 YSLEER. The CDR3 consists of 14 residues. The CDR3 DNA is TGCGCCAGCAGCCCGTACCTACAGGGTGCTGAAGCTTTCTTT. Amino acid sequence: CASSPYLQGAEAFF.

V is TRBV7-2 and J is TRBJ2-7; 9 nucleotides agree with TRBD2. The CDR3 is 15 residues long. Trimming removed 1 base from V and 6 bases from J; junction bases left unmatched: 7. The germline gives CDR1 SGHTA, CDR2 FQGNSA. The CDR3 coding sequence is TGTGCCAGCAGCTTAGGGTATAGCGGGGGACGCGAGCAGTACTTC. It encodes CASSLGYSGGREQYF.

The V call is TRBV18, the J call TRBJ2-5, with 8 nucleotides matching TRBD1. The V gene's germline CDR1 is KGHSH and CDR2 LQKENI. Germline trimming cut 6 bases from V and 4 bases from J; bases unmatched to any gene: 10. This CDR3 has 15 amino acids. CDR3 DNA: TGTGCCAGCTCCAGGAATTCACAGGGGGGAGAGACCCAGTACTTC. Protein product: CASSRNSQGGETQYF.

This CDR3 is CASSGGLAGDYEQYF. CDR3 DNA: TGTGCCAGCAGCGGGGGACTAGCGGGGGACTACGAGCAGTACTTC. This chain uses TRBV5-4 with TRBJ2-7; 14 bases are shared with TRBD2. In germline, CDR1 is SGHNT, CDR2 YYREEE (reference sequence). V lost 4 bases and J lost 3; bases outside the gene matches: 3. The CDR3 sequence is 15 residues long.

Only a few counts were recorded for this clone. V and J are TRBV9 and TRBJ1-2; 7 bases align to TRBD1. The CDR3 runs to 14 residues. Unmatched junction bases numbered 4, after V lost 0 bases and J lost 5 bases. The germline V gene encodes CDR1 SGDLS and CDR2 YYNGEE. In nucleotides, the CDR3 is TGTGCCAGCAGCGTAGGGGTGACAGGGTATGGCTACACCTTC. Translated: CASSVGVTGYGYTF.

The V gene is TRBV19, the J gene TRBJ2-5; tentatively, D is TRBD1 (6 bases). CDR1 is LNHDA and CDR2 is SQIVND in the germline V gene (reference sequence). With 5 bases removed from V and 5 bases from J, the gap between germline ends came to 12 bases. CDR3 size: 13 residues. CDR3 protein: CASSYRADETQYF. In nucleotides, the CDR3 is TGTGCCAGTAGTTACAGGGCTGACGAGACCCAGTACTTC.

The chain recombines TRBV9 with TRBJ1-2; tentatively, D is TRBD1 (6 bases). Per the germline V gene, CDR1 is SGDLS and CDR2 is YYNGEE. The CDR3 is 15 residues long. V lost 0 bases and J 5 bases, leaving 14 bases between the germline ends. Here the CDR3 DNA reads TGTGCCAGCAGCGTAGAGGCAGGGGCACTTTATGGCTACACCTTC. This codes for CASSVEAGALYGYTF.

The chain couples TRBV12-3 or TRBV12-4 to TRBJ1-5; D is ambiguous. This CDR3 is 12 amino acids long. Trimming left V 5 bases short and J 6 bases short, with 8 bases between. In DNA, the CDR3 is TGTGCCAGCAGTGAGTCCCCTCAGCCCCAGCATTTT. As protein: CASSESPQPQHF.

This clone was counted between two and nine times. This rearrangement joins TRBV9 to TRBJ2-2; perhaps TRBD2 as D (5 bases). The V end was cut by 5 bases, the J end by 1 base, with 9 bases between. The CDR3 extends over 14 amino acids. Germline values: CDR1 SGDLS, CDR2 YYNGEE. The CDR3 is CASRREGNTGELFF. CDR3 DNA: TGTGCCAGCAGAAGAGAGGGGAACACCGGGGAGCTGTTTTTT.

This sequence joins TRBV30 and TRBJ2-5, with D possibly matching TRBD2 (7 bases). Trimming cost V 0 bases and J 6 bases, with 11 bases left between them. Germline CDR1 reads GTSNPN; CDR2 reads SVGIG (reference sequence). The CDR3 is 13 residues long. The CDR3 region is CAWSVGGAKTQYF. The CDR3 region has the DNA TGTGCCTGGAGTGTAGGGGGGGCCAAGACCCAGTACTTC.

The rearrangement links TRBV2 to TRBJ1-1; possibly TRBD1 for D (6 bases). The CDR3 covers 13 residues. Germline CDR1 reads SNHLY; CDR2 reads FYNNEI. V lost 6 bases and J lost 3, with 11 bases in between. This CDR3 is CASSVGQYTEAFF. The CDR3 DNA sequence: TGTGCCAGCAGCGTTGGACAGTACACTGAAGCTTTCTTT.

The chain carries TRBV7-3 and TRBJ1-2; D is perhaps TRBD1 (6 bases). This CDR3 contains 16 residues. CDR1 and CDR2 from the germline V gene are SGHTA and FQGTGA. Trimming pared 0 bases from V and 7 bases from J, leaving 18 bases between. CDR3 sequence reads: CASSLTPILGAGGYTF. The CDR3 coding sequence is TGTGCCAGCAGCTTAACGCCCATATTGGGGGCTGGTGGCTACACCTTC.

The rearrangement uses TRBV29-1 and TRBJ1-1, with D unclear. The CDR3 extends over 12 amino acids. The germline V and J ends were trimmed by 0 bases and 7 bases, with 9 bases remaining between them. Germline lookup yields CDR1 SQVTM and CDR2 ANQGSEA. The CDR3: CSVEDMTLEAFF. The CDR3 DNA reads TGCAGCGTTGAAGATATGACTCTTGAAGCTTTCTTT.

CDR3 coding DNA: TGCGCCAGCAGTGAGCGGAGATATGGCTACACCTTC. Translation gives CASSERRYGYTF. This sequence joins TRBV10-2 and TRBJ1-2; D gene unclear. V was pared by 2 bases and J by 5 bases, with 6 bases between. The CDR3 covers 12 residues. The V gene's germline CDR1 is WSHSY and CDR2 SAAADI.

The gene calls are TRBV9 and TRBJ1-4; D perhaps matches TRBD1 (6 bases). V lost 4 bases to trimming and J lost 8 bases, with 18 bases between them. Germline CDR1 SGDLS, CDR2 YYNGEE. This CDR3 has 15 amino acids. CDR3: CASSPTIRGAEKLFF. The DNA of the CDR3 is TGTGCCAGCAGCCCCACTATCCGGGGGGCCGAAAAACTGTTTTTT.

In its sample, this clone was seen many times. The rearrangement uses TRBV27 and TRBJ1-3, with D hard to call. This CDR3 has 15 amino acids. CDR1 and CDR2 (germline): MNHEY, SMNVEV (reference sequence). The germline V and J ends were trimmed by 0 bases and 0 bases, with 6 bases remaining between them. CDR3 in DNA: TGTGCCAGCAGTTTATCTACTAGCTCTGGAAACACCATATATTTT. It translates to CASSLSTSSGNTIYF.

The CDR3 nucleotides are TGCGCCAGCAGCTTGGCCGCGTATAGCTCCTACAATGAGCAGTTCTTC. Translating gives CASSLAAYSSYNEQFF. The chain couples TRBV5-1 to TRBJ2-1, with D uncertain. V lost 0 bases, J lost 0 bases, and 10 bases lay in between. This CDR3 has 16 residues. Germline CDR1 reads SGHRS; CDR2 reads YFSETQ.

About this clone: A read error may produce the germline difference seen at one junction end. The chain has TRBV7-7 and TRBJ2-2; 10 positions agree with TRBD1. CDR3 length equals 15 residues. Germline CDR1 is SSHAT and CDR2 is FNYEAQ (reference sequence). Here the CDR3 reads CASSLAGQGSGELFF. In nucleotides, the CDR3 is TGTGCTAGCAGCTTAGCGGGACAGGGGTCCGGGGAGCTGTTTTTT.